This entry features one T cell receptor beta chain sequence. The data are from a study of CD8 T cells in Susac syndrome. Roughly 0.5 to 1 ug RNA was reverse transcribed with random hexamers. One entry per CDR3 protein results from TCRdb running MiXCR on the immunoSEQ multiplex PCR reads. This sample has 200,000 to 250,000 distinct CDR3 sequences, with about 95% found just once. The V end lost 5 bases, the J end lost 2 bases, and 15 bases lay between the germline ends. The CDR3 loop spans 14 amino acids. Per the germline V gene, CDR1 is DFQATT and CDR2 is SNEGSKA (reference sequence). The chain employs TRBV20-1 and TRBJ1-2; D ambiguous. Sequencing used CD4+ T cells from PBMCs. The TCR was taken from a human donor with multiple sclerosis. CDR3 DNA: TGCAGTGCTCCATCAGAAAACGGGAACTATGGCTACACCTTC. Amino acid sequence: CSAPSENGNYGYTF.